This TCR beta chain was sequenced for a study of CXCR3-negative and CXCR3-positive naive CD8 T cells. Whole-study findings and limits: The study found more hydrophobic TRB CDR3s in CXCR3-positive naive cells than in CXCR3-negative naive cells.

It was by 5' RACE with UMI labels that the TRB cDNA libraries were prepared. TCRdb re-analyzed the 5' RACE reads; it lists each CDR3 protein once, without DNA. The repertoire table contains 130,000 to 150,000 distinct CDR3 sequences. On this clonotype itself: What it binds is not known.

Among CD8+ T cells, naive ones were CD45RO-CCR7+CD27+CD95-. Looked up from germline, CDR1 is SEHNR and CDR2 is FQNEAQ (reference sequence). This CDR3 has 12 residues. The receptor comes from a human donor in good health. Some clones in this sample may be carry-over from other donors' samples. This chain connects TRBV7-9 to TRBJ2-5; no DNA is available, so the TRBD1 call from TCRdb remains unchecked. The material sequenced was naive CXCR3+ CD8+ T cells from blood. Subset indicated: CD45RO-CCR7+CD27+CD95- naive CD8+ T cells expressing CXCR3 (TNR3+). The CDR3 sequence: CASSLEGKPQYF.